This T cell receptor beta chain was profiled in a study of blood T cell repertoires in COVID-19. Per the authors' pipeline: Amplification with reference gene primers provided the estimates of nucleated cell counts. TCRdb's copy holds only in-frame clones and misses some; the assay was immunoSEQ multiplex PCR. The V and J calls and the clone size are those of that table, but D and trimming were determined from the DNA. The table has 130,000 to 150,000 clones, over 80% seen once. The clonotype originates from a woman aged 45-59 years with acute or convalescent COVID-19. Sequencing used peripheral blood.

The CDR3 loop is CASSPRVGGEEETQYF. In nucleotides, the CDR3 is TGCGCCAGCAGCCCAAGAGTAGGGGGCGAGGAAGAGACCCAGTACTTC. The V and J genes are TRBV5-1 and TRBJ2-5; 7 bases agree with TRBD1. Germline CDR1 is SGHRS and CDR2 is YFSETQ. The CDR3 has 16 amino acids. V lost 4 bases to trimming and J lost 3 bases; unmatched junction nucleotides: 12.